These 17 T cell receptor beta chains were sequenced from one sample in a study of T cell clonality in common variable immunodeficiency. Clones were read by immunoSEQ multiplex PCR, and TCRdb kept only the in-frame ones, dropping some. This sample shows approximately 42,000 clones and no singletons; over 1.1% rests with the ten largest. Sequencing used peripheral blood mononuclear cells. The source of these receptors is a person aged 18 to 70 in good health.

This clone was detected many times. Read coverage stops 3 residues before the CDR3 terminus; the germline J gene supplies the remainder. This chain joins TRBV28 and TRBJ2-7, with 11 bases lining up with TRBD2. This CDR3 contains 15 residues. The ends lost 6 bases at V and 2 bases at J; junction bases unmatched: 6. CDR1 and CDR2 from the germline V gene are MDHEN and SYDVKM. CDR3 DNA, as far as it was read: TGTGCCAGCAGCCTAGCGGGAGGAGTCGCCTACGAG. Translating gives CASSLAGGVAYE. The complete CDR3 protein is CASSLAGGVAYEQYF.

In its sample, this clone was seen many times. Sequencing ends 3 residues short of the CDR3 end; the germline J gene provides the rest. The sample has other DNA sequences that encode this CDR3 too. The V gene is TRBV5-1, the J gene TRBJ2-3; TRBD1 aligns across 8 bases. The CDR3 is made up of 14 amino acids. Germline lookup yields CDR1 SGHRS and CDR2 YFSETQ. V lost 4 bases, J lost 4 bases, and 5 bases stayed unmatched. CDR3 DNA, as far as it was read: TGCGCCAGCAGCCTGGACAGGGTGCCAGATACG. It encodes CASSLDRVPDT. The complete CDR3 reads CASSLDRVPDTQYF.

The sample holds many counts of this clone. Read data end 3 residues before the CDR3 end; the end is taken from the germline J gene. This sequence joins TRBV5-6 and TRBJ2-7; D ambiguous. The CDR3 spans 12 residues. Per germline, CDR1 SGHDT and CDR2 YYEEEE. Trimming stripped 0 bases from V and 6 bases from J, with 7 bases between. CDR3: CASSLAPGEQYF. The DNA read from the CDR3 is TGTGCCAGCAGCTTGGCCCCCGGCGAG.

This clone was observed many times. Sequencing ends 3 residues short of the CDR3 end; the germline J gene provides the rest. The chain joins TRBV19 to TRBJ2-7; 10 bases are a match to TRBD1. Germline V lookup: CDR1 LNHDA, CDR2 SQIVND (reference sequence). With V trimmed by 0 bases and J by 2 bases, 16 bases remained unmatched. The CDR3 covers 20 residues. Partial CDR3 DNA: TGTGCCAGTAGTATAGAGCAGGGTGTGGGACAGGGGAGGGGTGCCTACGAG. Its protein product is CASSIEQGVGQGRGAYE. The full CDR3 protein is CASSIEQGVGQGRGAYEQYF.

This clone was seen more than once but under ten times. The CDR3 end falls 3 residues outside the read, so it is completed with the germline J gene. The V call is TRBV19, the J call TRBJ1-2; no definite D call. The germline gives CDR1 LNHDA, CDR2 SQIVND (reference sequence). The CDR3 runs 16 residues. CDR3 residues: CASSIDLTSGAYDYTF. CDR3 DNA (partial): TGTGCCAGTAGTATAGATCTTACTAGCGGAGCCTACGAC.

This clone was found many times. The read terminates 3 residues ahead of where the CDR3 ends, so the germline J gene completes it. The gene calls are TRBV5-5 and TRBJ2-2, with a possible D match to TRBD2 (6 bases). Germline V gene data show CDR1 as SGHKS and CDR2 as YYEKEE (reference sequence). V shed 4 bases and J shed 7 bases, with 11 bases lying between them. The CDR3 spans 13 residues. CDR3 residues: CASSEAGFGELFF. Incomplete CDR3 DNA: TGTGCCAGCAGCGAGGCGGGGTTCGGGGAG.

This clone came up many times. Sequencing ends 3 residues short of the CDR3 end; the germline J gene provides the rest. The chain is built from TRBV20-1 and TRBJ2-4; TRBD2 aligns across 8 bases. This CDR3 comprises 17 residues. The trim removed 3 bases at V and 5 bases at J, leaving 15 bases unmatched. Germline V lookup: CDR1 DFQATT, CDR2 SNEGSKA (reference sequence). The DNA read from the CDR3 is TGCAGTGCTAGGCGGGGTTCGGCGGGAGGAAAGGAAAACATT. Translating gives CSARRGSAGGKENI. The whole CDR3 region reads CSARRGSAGGKENIQYF.

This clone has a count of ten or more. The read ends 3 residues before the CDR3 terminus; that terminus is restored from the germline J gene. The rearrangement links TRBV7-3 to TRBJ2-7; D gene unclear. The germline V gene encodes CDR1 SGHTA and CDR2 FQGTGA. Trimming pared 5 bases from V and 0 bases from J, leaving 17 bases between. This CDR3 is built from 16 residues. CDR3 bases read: TGTGCCAGCAGCCTACCCCCCTGTTGGTCCTCCTACGAG. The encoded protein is CASSLPPCWSSYE. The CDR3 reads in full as CASSLPPCWSSYEQYF.

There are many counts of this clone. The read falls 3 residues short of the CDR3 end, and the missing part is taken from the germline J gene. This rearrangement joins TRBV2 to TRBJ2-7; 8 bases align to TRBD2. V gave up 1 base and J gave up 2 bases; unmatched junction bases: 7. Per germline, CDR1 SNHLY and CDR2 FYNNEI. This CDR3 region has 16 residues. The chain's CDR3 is CASSEGATSVTYEQYF. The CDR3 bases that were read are TGTGCCAGCAGTGAAGGGGCGACTAGCGTCACCTACGAG.

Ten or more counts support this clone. CDR3 sequence reads: CASSGVEGINYGYTF. The sequenced CDR3 bases are TGTGCCAGCAGTGGGGTCGAGGGGATTAACTATGGC. This chain links TRBV6-1 with TRBJ1-2, with a possible D match to TRBD1 (5 bases). The CDR3 is cut off 3 residues early in the read; its end comes from the germline J gene. The germline V and J ends were trimmed by 4 bases and 1 base, with 13 bases remaining between them. CDR3 size: 15 residues. Germline V gives CDR1 MNHNS, CDR2 SASEGT.

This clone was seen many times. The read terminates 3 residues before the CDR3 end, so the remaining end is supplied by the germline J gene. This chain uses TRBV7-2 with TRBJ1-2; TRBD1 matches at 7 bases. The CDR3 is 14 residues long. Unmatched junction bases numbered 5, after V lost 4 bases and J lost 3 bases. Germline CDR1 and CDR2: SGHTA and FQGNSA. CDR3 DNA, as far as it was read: TGTGCCAGCAGCTACGACAGGGCGGACTATGGC. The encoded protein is CASSYDRADYG. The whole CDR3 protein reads CASSYDRADYGYTF. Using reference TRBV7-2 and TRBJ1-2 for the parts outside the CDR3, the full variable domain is GAGVSQSPSNKVTEKGKDVELRCDPISGHTALYWYRQSLGQGLEFLIYFQGNSAPDKSGLPSDRFSAERTGGSVSTLTIQRTQQEDSAVYLCASSYDRADYGYTFGSGTRLTVV.

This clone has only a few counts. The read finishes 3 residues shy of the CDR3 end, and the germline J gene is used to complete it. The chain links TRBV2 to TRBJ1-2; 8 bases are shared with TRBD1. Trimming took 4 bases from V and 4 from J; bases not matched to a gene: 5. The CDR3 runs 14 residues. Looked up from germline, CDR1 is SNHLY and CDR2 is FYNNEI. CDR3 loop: CASSGGQGGYGYTF. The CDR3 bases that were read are TGTGCCAGCAGTGGAGGACAGGGCGGCTATGGC.

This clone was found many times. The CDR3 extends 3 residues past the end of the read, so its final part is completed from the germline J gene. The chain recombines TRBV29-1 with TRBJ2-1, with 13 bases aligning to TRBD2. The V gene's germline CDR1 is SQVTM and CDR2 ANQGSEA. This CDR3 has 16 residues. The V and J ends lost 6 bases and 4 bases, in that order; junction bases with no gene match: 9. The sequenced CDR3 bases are TGCAGCGTGATTCCCAGACTAGCGGGAGGATACAATGAG. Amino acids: CSVIPRLAGGYNE. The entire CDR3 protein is CSVIPRLAGGYNEQFF.

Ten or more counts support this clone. The CDR3: CASSQDRGPSYGYTF. The CDR3 DNA, read in part, is TGCGCCAGCAGCCAAGACAGGGGGCCATCCTATGGC. The chain couples TRBV4-1 to TRBJ1-2, with 8 bases aligning to TRBD1. Coverage ceases 3 residues before the CDR3 finishes, and the germline J gene fills in the end. Germline V gives CDR1 MGHRA, CDR2 YSYEKL. The length of the CDR3 is 15 residues. V shed 0 bases and J 4 bases; nucleotides not matched to a gene: 4.

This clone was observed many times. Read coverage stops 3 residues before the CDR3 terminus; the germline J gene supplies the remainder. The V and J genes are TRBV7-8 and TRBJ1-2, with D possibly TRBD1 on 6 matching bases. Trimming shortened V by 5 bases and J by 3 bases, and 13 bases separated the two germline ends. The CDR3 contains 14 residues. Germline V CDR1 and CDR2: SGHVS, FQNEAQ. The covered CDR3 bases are TGTGCCAGCAGCCCCCGAGGGGGGGACTATGGC. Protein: CASSPRGGDYG. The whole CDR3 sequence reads CASSPRGGDYGYTF.

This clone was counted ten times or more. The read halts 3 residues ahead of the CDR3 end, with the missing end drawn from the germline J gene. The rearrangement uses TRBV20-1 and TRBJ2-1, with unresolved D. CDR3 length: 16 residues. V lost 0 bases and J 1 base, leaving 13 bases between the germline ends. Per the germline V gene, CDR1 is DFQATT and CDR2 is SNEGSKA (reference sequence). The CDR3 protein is CSARDLGRASYNEQFF. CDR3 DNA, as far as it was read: TGCAGTGCTAGAGATTTAGGTAGGGCGTCCTACAATGAG.

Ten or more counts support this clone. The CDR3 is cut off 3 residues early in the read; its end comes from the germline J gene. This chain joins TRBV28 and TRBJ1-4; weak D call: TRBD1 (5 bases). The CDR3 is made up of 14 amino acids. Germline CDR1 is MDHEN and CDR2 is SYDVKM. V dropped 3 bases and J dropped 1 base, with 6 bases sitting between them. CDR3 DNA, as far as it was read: TGTGCCAGCAGTTTCGGGGGAACTAATGAAAAA. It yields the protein CASSFGGTNEK. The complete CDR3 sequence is CASSFGGTNEKLFF.